This T cell receptor (beta chain) is from a study of cytomegalovirus exposure and HLA in healthy donors. Study conclusions and caveats: In the analysis, some V segments, TRBV6-2 and TRBV6-3 included, were excluded as indistinguishable.

As for this clone: The target antigen is unknown.

PCR used 60 Vbeta primers and 13 Jbeta primers. Libraries were prepared by immunoSEQ multiplex PCR; TCRdb keeps only in-frame clonotypes and omits some of them. The top ten clones hold roughly 4% of a sample with 60,000 to 70,000 clones, around three quarters of them seen once. CDR3 length: 13 residues. V lost 5 bases, J lost 4 bases, and 12 bases lay in between. Germline-derived CDR1 and CDR2 are SQVTM and ANQGSEA. The chain is built from TRBV29-1 and TRBJ1-3; D perhaps matches TRBD1 (6 bases). The sequence derives from a woman younger than 45 in good health and CMV-seronegative. The sample taken for sequencing was PBMCs. CDR3 in DNA: TGCAGCGTTATACAGGGAAGAGGAAACACCATATATTTT. This translates into CSVIQGRGNTIYF. The full variable domain, in which reference TRBV29-1 and TRBJ1-3 provide the parts outside the CDR3, is SAVISQKPSRDICQRGTSLTIQCQVDSQVTMMFWYRQQPGQSLTLIATANQGSEATYESGFVIDKFPISRPNLTFSTLTVSNMSPEDSSIYLCSVIQGRGNTIYFGEGSWLTVV.